The 23 T cell receptor beta chains below come from one sample, sequenced in a study of T cell changes during pregnancy in multiple sclerosis. Only in-frame clones appear in the TCRdb table, and some are missing; sequencing was by immunoSEQ multiplex PCR. The sample lists about 87,000 clones, just under 95% occurring once. Sequencing was performed on peripheral blood, taken in the third trimester of pregnancy. These receptors all come from a female donor in good health, enrolled as a control in a pregnancy study.

V and J are TRBV25-1 and TRBJ2-2, with D possibly being TRBD1 (6 bases). CDR1 MGHDK and CDR2 SYGVNS come from the germline V gene. V shed 1 base and J shed 6 bases, with 9 bases lying between them. This CDR3 has 14 residues. The CDR3 nucleotides are TGTGCCAGCAGTGAATTTGGGACATCCGGGGAGCTGTTTTTT. Amino acid sequence: CASSEFGTSGELFF.

The chain recombines TRBV6-4 with TRBJ2-2, with a possible D match to TRBD2 (5 bases). The CDR3 has 15 amino acids. Trimming removed 2 bases at V and 3 bases at J, with 10 bases between. CDR1 MRHNA and CDR2 SNTAGT come from the germline V gene. In DNA, the CDR3 is TGTGCCAGCAGTGACAACTCCGGGGACACCGGGGAGCTGTTTTTT. This sequence encodes CASSDNSGDTGELFF.

This chain connects TRBV5-1 to TRBJ2-3; TRBD2 aligns across 8 bases. The CDR3 length is 14 residues. Germline lookup yields CDR1 SGHRS and CDR2 YFSETQ. J lost 4 bases, V lost 5 bases, and 6 bases had no gene match. This chain's CDR3 is CASRPGGPPDTQYF. In nucleotides, the CDR3 is TGCGCCAGCAGACCGGGAGGGCCCCCAGATACGCAGTATTTT.

CDR3 region: CAWSPGVNNQPQHF. The CDR3 region has the DNA TGTGCCTGGAGTCCCGGGGTTAACAATCAGCCCCAGCATTTT. V is TRBV30 and J is TRBJ1-5; no clear D. CDR3 length: 14 amino acids. In germline, CDR1 is GTSNPN, CDR2 SVGIG (reference sequence). V was trimmed by 2 bases and J by 3 bases, leaving 11 bases between them.

The chain employs TRBV20-1 and TRBJ1-1; no reliable D call. CDR3 length equals 11 residues. CDR1 is DFQATT, CDR2 SNEGSKA, per germline (reference sequence). V shed 6 bases and J shed 3 bases, with 8 bases lying between them. The chain's CDR3 is CSAQVDTEAFF. CDR3 sequence (DNA): TGCAGTGCGCAGGTGGACACTGAAGCTTTCTTT.

The chain couples TRBV27 to TRBJ2-7; 7 nucleotides line up with TRBD1. This CDR3 spans 14 amino acids. J lost 0 bases, V lost 6 bases, and 5 bases had no gene match. Germline V gene lookup returns CDR1 MNHEY and CDR2 SMNVEV (reference sequence). CDR3 region: CASRLTGYSYEQYF. For the CDR3, the DNA is TGTGCCAGCAGGTTGACAGGGTACTCCTACGAGCAGTACTTC.

The rearrangement uses TRBV28 and TRBJ2-7; 7 bases align to TRBD2. Per the germline V gene, CDR1 is MDHEN and CDR2 is SYDVKM. The CDR3 has 14 residues. After removal of 2 bases from V and 3 bases from J, the junction contained 4 bases not matched to a gene. CDR3 amino acids: CASSLLAANYEQYF. CDR3 nucleotides: TGTGCCAGCAGTTTACTAGCGGCCAACTACGAGCAGTACTTC.

This clone was seen a single time. The V call is TRBV19, the J call TRBJ2-7; 8 bases align to TRBD1. Germline loops: CDR1 LNHDA, CDR2 SQIVND (reference sequence). CDR3 length equals 12 residues. V shed 6 bases and J 5 bases; nucleotides not matched to a gene: 3. Written as DNA, the CDR3 is TGTGCCAGTAGGGACAGGGCAAACGAGCAGTACTTC. Its protein product is CASRDRANEQYF.

Comment on this clone: Other DNA sequences within the sample encode an identical CDR3. The rearrangement joins TRBV28 to TRBJ1-5; TRBD1 matches 7 bases. The CDR3 consists of 14 residues. CDR1 and CDR2 (germline): MDHEN, SYDVKM. Trimming took 2 bases from V and 2 from J; bases not matched to a gene: 0. CDR3 DNA: TGTGCCAGCAGTTTAGGACAGGGCAATCAGCCCCAGCATTTT. Encoded protein: CASSLGQGNQPQHF.

The rearrangement joins TRBV6-4 to TRBJ2-6, with D perhaps TRBD1 (6 bases). The V end lost 7 bases, the J end lost 4 bases, and 26 bases lay between the germline ends. CDR1 is MRHNA, CDR2 SNTAGT, per germline. The length of the CDR3 is 19 residues. CDR3 bases: TGTGCCAGCACCCGACTCGAAGGGCCAGGGGCACCGGGGGCCAACGTCCTGACTTTC. Protein product: CASTRLEGPGAPGANVLTF.

This sequence joins TRBV2 and TRBJ2-7, with D maybe TRBD2 (5 bases). The CDR3 spans 14 residues. The V gene's germline CDR1 is SNHLY and CDR2 FYNNEI. V lost 2 bases, J lost 3 bases, and 11 bases lay in between. This CDR3 reads CASSENPEGYEQYF. In nucleotides, the CDR3 is TGTGCCAGCAGTGAAAATCCCGAGGGCTACGAGCAGTACTTC.

The rearrangement uses TRBV4-1 and TRBJ1-4; D remains unclear. CDR3 length: 12 residues. CDR1 and CDR2 (germline): MGHRA, YSYEKL. V was pared by 0 bases and J by 8 bases, with 4 bases between. This CDR3 is CASSQDREKLFF. The CDR3 region has the DNA TGCGCCAGCAGCCAAGATCGGGAAAAACTGTTTTTT.

The chain couples TRBV28 to TRBJ2-3; D gene ambiguous. Germline V CDR1 and CDR2: MDHEN, SYDVKM. This CDR3 contains 14 residues. V shed 2 bases and J shed 1 base, with 7 bases lying between them. The CDR3 is CASSLNLGTDTQYF. As DNA, the CDR3 is TGTGCCAGCAGTTTAAATCTTGGCACAGATACGCAGTATTTT.

The chain joins TRBV5-1 to TRBJ2-7, with a tentative D call TRBD2 (5 bases). The germline V and J ends were trimmed by 4 bases and 4 bases, with 15 bases remaining between them. The CDR3 sequence is 14 residues long. Per germline, CDR1 SGHRS and CDR2 YFSETQ. The CDR3 nucleotides are TGCGCCAGCAGCCCAGCTACTCGGGGATACGAGCAGTACTTC. Translating gives CASSPATRGYEQYF.

This chain uses TRBV5-1 with TRBJ1-4; D ambiguous. Trimming left V 1 base short and J 6 bases short, with 10 bases between. CDR1 and CDR2 (germline): SGHRS, YFSETQ. The CDR3 length is 14 residues. The CDR3 here is CASSLNGRYEKLFF. The CDR3 DNA reads TGCGCCAGCAGCTTGAACGGGAGGTATGAAAAACTGTTTTTT.

V gene TRBV2 combines with J gene TRBJ1-5, with D perhaps matching TRBD1 (5 bases). Deletions cut 9 bases from V and 0 bases from J, with 18 bases between. In germline, CDR1 is SNHLY, CDR2 FYNNEI. The CDR3 runs 16 residues. The CDR3 DNA reads TGTGCCAGTAGAGTGCAGGGCGGGGGTAGCAATCAGCCCCAGCATTTT. Amino acids: CASRVQGGGSNQPQHF.

The chain carries TRBV6-5 and TRBJ2-7; 7 nucleotides match TRBD2. V lost 6 bases to trimming and J lost 0 bases; unmatched junction nucleotides: 8. This CDR3 is built from 15 residues. The germline gives CDR1 MNHEY, CDR2 SVGAGI. The CDR3 loop is CASSPGGSLSYEQYF. CDR3 nucleotides: TGTGCCAGCAGCCCGGGGGGTAGCCTCTCCTACGAGCAGTACTTC.

Here the CDR3 reads CASSLGQGGYQPQHF. The CDR3 nucleotides read TGTGCCAGCAGCCTTGGACAGGGCGGGTATCAGCCCCAGCATTTT. The chain uses TRBV5-6 and TRBJ1-5, with TRBD1 identical over 8 bases. Germline assignment: CDR1 SGHDT and CDR2 YYEEEE. The CDR3 extends over 15 amino acids. The trim removed 4 bases at V and 5 bases at J, leaving 8 bases unmatched.

V gene TRBV30 combines with J gene TRBJ2-3, with 8 nucleotides matching TRBD1. The CDR3 sequence is 14 residues long. Losses at the gene ends were 4 bases for V and 1 base for J; bases not matched to a gene: 4. CDR1 is GTSNPN and CDR2 is SVGIG in the germline V gene (reference sequence). This CDR3 reads CAWNPTGGTDTQYF. The CDR3 DNA follows: TGTGCCTGGAACCCGACAGGGGGCACAGATACGCAGTATTTT.

The chain carries TRBV2 and TRBJ2-5, with D uncertain. This CDR3 is 13 amino acids long. V was pared by 7 bases and J by 5 bases, with 14 bases between. Per the germline V gene, CDR1 is SNHLY and CDR2 is FYNNEI. CDR3 amino acids: CASKVRSRETQYF. The CDR3 DNA reads as TGTGCCAGCAAGGTTCGGTCGCGGGAGACCCAGTACTTC.

The chain has TRBV27 and TRBJ2-7, with 9 bases fitting TRBD2. CDR3 length: 18 amino acids. V was pared by 3 bases and J by 0 bases, with 12 bases of the junction left unmatched. CDR1 and CDR2 (germline): MNHEY, SMNVEV (reference sequence). The CDR3 region has the DNA TGTGCCAGCAGTTTGGCCATCCCGAATAGCGGGAGCTCCTACGAGCAGTACTTC. It is translated as CASSLAIPNSGSSYEQYF.

This sequence joins TRBV5-4 and TRBJ2-4; 9 nucleotides agree with TRBD1. The length of the CDR3 is 12 residues. The junction had 6 bases not matched to a gene; V was cut back by 4 bases and J by 13 bases. From germline, CDR1 is SGHNT and CDR2 YYREEE (reference sequence). The CDR3: CASSLRTGVQYF. The CDR3 nucleotides are TGTGCCAGCAGCCTTCGGACAGGGGTGCAGTACTTC.

The chain is built from TRBV2 and TRBJ1-2, with 11 bases that match TRBD1. The ends lost 6 bases at V and 3 bases at J; junction bases unmatched: 3. The CDR3 sequence is 14 residues long. Germline-derived CDR1 and CDR2 are SNHLY and FYNNEI. The CDR3 DNA is TGTGCCAGCAGCTGGACAGGGGGCGACTATGGCTACACCTTC. Protein sequence: CASSWTGGDYGYTF.